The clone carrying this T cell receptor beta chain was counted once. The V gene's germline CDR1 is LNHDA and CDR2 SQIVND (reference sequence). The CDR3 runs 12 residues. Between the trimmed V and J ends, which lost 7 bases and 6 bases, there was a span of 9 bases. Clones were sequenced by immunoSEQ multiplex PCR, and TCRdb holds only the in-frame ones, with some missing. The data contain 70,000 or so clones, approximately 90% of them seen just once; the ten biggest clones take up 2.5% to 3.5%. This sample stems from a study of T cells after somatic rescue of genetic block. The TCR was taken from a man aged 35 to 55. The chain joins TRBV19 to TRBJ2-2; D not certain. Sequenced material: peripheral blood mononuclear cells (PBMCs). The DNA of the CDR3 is TGTGCCAGTATAAGCTTTGCCGGGGAGCTGTTTTTT. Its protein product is CASISFAGELFF.